Listed here are 21 T cell receptor beta chains from one sample, sequenced in a study of blood T cell repertoires in COVID-19. Profiling relied on immunoSEQ multiplex PCR, and the TCRdb table lists in-frame clones only, not all of them. The sample holds under 300,000 clones, 60% to 75% seen once. Sequenced input: peripheral blood. All receptors derive from a woman aged 80 or older with acute or convalescent COVID-19.

This chain connects TRBV12-3 or TRBV12-4 to TRBJ1-2; unclear D gene. CDR3 length equals 12 residues. V gave up 5 bases and J gave up 4 bases, with 8 bases separating them. CDR3 residues: CASSPTSYGYTF. CDR3 sequence (DNA): TGTGCCAGCAGTCCTACGAGCTATGGCTACACCTTC.

The gene calls are TRBV27 and TRBJ2-1; the match to TRBD2 covers 12 bases. Germline assignment: CDR1 MNHEY and CDR2 SMNVEV (reference sequence). V shed 5 bases and J 6 bases; nucleotides not matched to a gene: 17. CDR3 size: 19 residues. CDR3 sequence reads: CASSPRLRASGGAGNEQFF. The CDR3 DNA follows: TGTGCCAGCAGTCCCAGACTAAGGGCTAGCGGGGGGGCAGGCAATGAGCAGTTCTTC.

The chain combines TRBV7-2 with TRBJ2-1; 7 bases line up with TRBD1. The germline CDR1 and CDR2 sequences are SGHTA and FQGNSA. The trim removed 5 bases at V and 8 bases at J, leaving 21 bases unmatched. The CDR3 runs 18 residues. The CDR3 region has the DNA TGTGCCAGCAGCCGGGGTGTATTTGGGCGGAGAGGGGGCGATGAGCAGTTCTTC. Translating gives CASSRGVFGRRGGDEQFF.

V gene TRBV7-9 combines with J gene TRBJ1-1; D uncertain. Germline V CDR1 and CDR2: SEHNR, FQNEAQ (reference sequence). V lost 5 bases to trimming and J lost 1 base, with 17 bases between them. The CDR3 is 16 amino acids. CDR3 DNA: TGTGCCAGCAGCCCAACTGGGTCGGGATCGAACACTGAAGCTTTCTTT. It yields the protein CASSPTGSGSNTEAFF. Together with reference TRBV7-9 and TRBJ1-1, the CDR3 gives the full variable domain: DTGVSQNPRHKITKRGQNVTFRCDPISEHNRLYWYRQTLGQGPEFLTYFQNEAQLEKSRLLSDRFSAERPKGSFSTLEIQRTEQGDSAMYLCASSPTGSGSNTEAFFGQGTRLTVV.

This clone has more than one count but fewer than ten. CDR3 in DNA: TGTGCCAGTAGCCCTGGCGGGACCTTGGGCAATCAGCCCCAGCATTTT. Amino acids: CASSPGGTLGNQPQHF. The gene calls are TRBV19 and TRBJ1-5, with D tentatively TRBD1 (5 bases). The CDR3 contains 16 residues. Between the trimmed V and J ends, which lost 6 bases and 2 bases, there was a span of 17 bases. The germline V gene encodes CDR1 LNHDA and CDR2 SQIVND (reference sequence).

In its sample, this clone was seen once. V usage is TRBV19 and J usage is TRBJ2-1; 10 positions match TRBD2. This CDR3 is built from 15 residues. Per germline, CDR1 LNHDA and CDR2 SQIVND (reference sequence). V lost 3 bases to trimming and J lost 4 bases; unmatched junction nucleotides: 3. CDR3 protein: CASSMWTSGYNEQFF. CDR3 coding DNA: TGTGCCAGTAGTATGTGGACTAGCGGTTACAATGAGCAGTTCTTC.

This clone turned up a few times. The V and J genes are TRBV7-2 and TRBJ2-1, with 10 bases that match TRBD2. Losses at the gene ends were 4 bases for V and 9 bases for J; bases not matched to a gene: 12. The CDR3 runs to 16 residues. Germline CDR1 reads SGHTA; CDR2 reads FQGNSA. The CDR3 sequence is CASSSEAGGPMGEQFF. Written as DNA, the CDR3 is TGTGCCAGCAGCTCAGAAGCGGGAGGGCCAATGGGTGAGCAGTTCTTC.

The chain carries TRBV2 and TRBJ2-7, with unresolved D. The V gene's germline CDR1 is SNHLY and CDR2 FYNNEI. The V end was cut by 9 bases, the J end by 0 bases, with 9 bases between. The length of the CDR3 is 12 residues. CDR3 sequence (DNA): TGTGCCAGTCACAGTTCCTCCTACGAGCAGTACTTC. This translates into CASHSSSYEQYF. Drawing the rest from reference TRBV2 and TRBJ2-7, the complete variable domain is EPEVTQTPSHQVTQMGQEVILRCVPISNHLYFYWYRQILGQKVEFLVSFYNNEISEKSEIFDDQFSVERPDGSNFTLKIRSTKLEDSAMYFCASHSSSYEQYFGPGTRLTVT.

V and J are TRBV7-9 and TRBJ2-7; TRBD1 is a possible D gene (6 bases). This CDR3 comprises 15 residues. Between the trimmed V and J ends, which lost 8 bases and 2 bases, there was a span of 19 bases. Per germline, CDR1 SEHNR and CDR2 FQNEAQ (reference sequence). CDR3 in DNA: TGTGCCAGCGGCGGACAGCGAGGTGGAACCTACGAGCAGTACTTC. It encodes CASGGQRGGTYEQYF.

This clone was seen only a few times. The chain joins TRBV6-5 to TRBJ2-1, with 11 bases aligning to TRBD2. Unmatched junction bases numbered 4, after V lost 4 bases and J lost 5 bases. CDR1 is MNHEY, CDR2 SVGAGI, per germline. The CDR3 covers 15 residues. The CDR3 DNA is TGTGCCAGCAGTTCCGGGACTAGCGGTGACAATGAGCAGTTCTTC. Amino acid sequence: CASSSGTSGDNEQFF.

This chain links TRBV10-2 with TRBJ2-3; no definite D call. The ends were cut back, 9 bases at V and 2 bases at J, with 9 bases in the middle. This CDR3 contains 12 residues. The germline gives CDR1 WSHSY, CDR2 SAAADI. The CDR3 reads CASGGFTDTQYF. For the CDR3, the DNA is TGCGCCAGTGGCGGATTCACAGATACGCAGTATTTT.

This chain connects TRBV6-5 to TRBJ2-5, with D possibly TRBD2 on 7 matching bases. Germline-derived CDR1 and CDR2 are MNHEY and SVGAGI. Trimming left V 7 bases short and J 1 base short, with 16 bases between. This CDR3 has 15 residues. The DNA of the CDR3 is TGTGCCAGCAAGGTGGGGGGGCAGCCCCAAGAGACCCAGTACTTC. It specifies CASKVGGQPQETQYF.

V usage is TRBV2 and J usage is TRBJ1-1; D is possibly TRBD1 (6 bases). This CDR3 is 13 amino acids long. Germline V lookup: CDR1 SNHLY, CDR2 FYNNEI. The V end was cut by 8 bases, the J end by 5 bases, with 15 bases between. The CDR3 region has the DNA TGTGCCAGCGGGAGAAGACAGGTTACTGAAGCTTTCTTT. Protein: CASGRRQVTEAFF.

The sample holds a few counts of this clone. In DNA form, the CDR3 reads TGTGCCAGCAGATCAGACATTAACATTCAGTACTTC. It encodes CASRSDINIQYF. The chain has TRBV6-5 and TRBJ2-4; D is undetermined. The CDR3 covers 12 residues. V lost 6 bases and J lost 7, with 10 bases in between. The germline gives CDR1 MNHEY, CDR2 SVGAGI.

The chain couples TRBV7-2 to TRBJ2-7; 7 bases match TRBD1. Unmatched junction bases numbered 11, after V lost 5 bases and J lost 1 base. In germline, CDR1 is SGHTA, CDR2 FQGNSA. The CDR3 sequence is 16 residues long. The CDR3 spells CASSPTSGTVSYEQYF. The CDR3 nucleotides read TGTGCCAGCAGCCCAACATCCGGGACAGTTTCCTACGAGCAGTACTTC.

The chain has TRBV11-2 and TRBJ1-1, with D perhaps matching TRBD1 (5 bases). Trimming stripped 3 bases from V and 6 bases from J, with 14 bases between. Germline V gives CDR1 SGHAT, CDR2 FQNNGV. The length of the CDR3 is 14 residues. Here the CDR3 DNA reads TGTGCCAGCAGCTTGGGGGGGTTAGGGGCTGAAGCTTTCTTT. Protein sequence: CASSLGGLGAEAFF.

V gene TRBV5-4 combines with J gene TRBJ1-2, with 9 bases identical to TRBD1. This CDR3 contains 15 residues. The germline V gene encodes CDR1 SGHNT and CDR2 YYREEE (reference sequence). V dropped 5 bases and J dropped 4; count of bases not matched to a gene: 9. CDR3 protein: CASSLQGAKAYGYTF. CDR3 nucleotides: TGTGCCAGCAGTTTACAGGGGGCGAAGGCCTATGGCTACACCTTC. The full variable domain, its missing parts supplied by reference TRBV5-4 and TRBJ1-2, is ETGVTQSPTHLIKTRGQQVTLRCSSQSGHNTVSWYQQALGQGPQFIFQYYREEENGRGNFPPRFSGLQFPNYSSELNVNALELDDSALYLCASSLQGAKAYGYTFGSGTRLTVV.

This sequence joins TRBV6-5 and TRBJ1-5, with D perhaps matching TRBD1 (5 bases). V shed 5 bases and J shed 5 bases, with 16 bases lying between them. The CDR3 is 15 amino acids. CDR1 MNHEY and CDR2 SVGAGI come from the germline V gene. CDR3 sequence reads: CASSPGRLRDQPQHF. CDR3 DNA: TGTGCCAGCAGTCCAGGGAGGCTAAGAGATCAGCCCCAGCATTTT.

The chain combines TRBV20-1 with TRBJ2-3; possible D gene TRBD2, 5 bases. V lost 3 bases, J lost 4 bases, and 17 bases lay in between. The CDR3 has 15 residues. The V gene's germline CDR1 is DFQATT and CDR2 SNEGSKA (reference sequence). The CDR3 loop is CSASASTSRADTQYF. For the CDR3, the DNA is TGCAGTGCTAGTGCTAGCACAAGTAGGGCAGATACGCAGTATTTT.

This clone came up once. This chain links TRBV10-3 with TRBJ2-1, with D possibly matching TRBD2 (6 bases). The CDR3 has 14 amino acids. Trimming took 7 bases from V and 5 from J, leaving 15 bases between them. CDR1 ENHRY and CDR2 SYGVKD come from the germline V gene. CDR3 loop: CAITGGTGDNEQFF. The CDR3 bases are TGTGCCATCACCGGGGGAACGGGGGACAATGAGCAGTTCTTC.

The chain is built from TRBV6-5 and TRBJ2-5; tentative D call: TRBD1 (5 bases). The germline V gene has CDR1 MNHEY and CDR2 SVGAGI. CDR3 length equals 13 residues. V was trimmed by 6 bases and J by 0 bases, leaving 8 bases between them. CDR3 DNA sequence: TGTGCCAGCAGACAGGCGTACCAAGAGACCCAGTACTTC. Translated, it gives CASRQAYQETQYF.